The clone carrying this T cell receptor beta chain came up a few times. Its antigen is not identified. Time point given: patch test 3, about 24 weeks after DPC sensitization. Treatment specified: therapeutic diphenylcyclopropenone sensitization with weekly scalp DPC. The data belong to a study of human T cells and chemical hapten exposure. Whole-study context: Patch tests applied 0.01% DPC to the upper back and were scored after 6 days. Findings and limits, study-wide: The immune response of these alopecia patients might not match healthy individuals'.

TCRdb fed the RACE reads into MiXCR, producing one record per CDR3 protein. Of more than 95,000 distinct CDR3 sequences in the sample, 25% to 30% were seen once. The CDR3 runs 15 residues. Trimming removed 0 bases from V and 3 bases from J, with 15 bases in between. Germline V gene lookup returns CDR1 DFQATT and CDR2 SNEGSKA (reference sequence). This specimen consisted of whole blood, obtained in connection with sensitization to the hapten diphenylcyclopropenone (DPC). This TCR came from a man aged 40-49 years with alopecia areata. Some clones in this sample may be carry-over from other donors' samples. The chain employs TRBV20-1 and TRBJ2-7; D possibly uses TRBD1 or TRBD2 (5 bases each). CDR3 sequence reads: CSARDIGAPLYEQYF. The CDR3 coding sequence is TGCAGTGCTAGAGATATCGGGGCCCCCCTCTACGAGCAGTACTTC.